These 5 T cell receptor beta chains were all obtained from the same sample, sequenced in a study of Graves' ophthalmopathy and Graves' hyperthyroidism. The study amplified TCR beta CDR3 regions using RNA transcripts. HTBI-primed RT-PCR formed the first round, and a multiplex PCR formed the second. TCRdb analysed the multiplex PCR reads with MiXCR anew, one entry per CDR3 protein. The sample records about 620,000 distinct CDR3 sequences, roughly 20% being singletons. Material for sequencing was peripheral blood. The receptors were gathered from a woman aged 18-35 years with stable Graves' hyperthyroidism. Some clones in this sample may be carry-over from other donors' samples.

This clonotype was recorded at least ten times. The chain is built from TRBV5-1 and TRBJ1-2; a possible D gene is TRBD1 (5 bases). Trimming cost V 0 bases and J 6 bases, with 9 bases left between them. Germline V lookup: CDR1 SGHRS, CDR2 YFSETQ. CDR3 length: 13 amino acids. In DNA, the CDR3 is TGCGCCAGCAGCTTGGAGGGGAAGCATGGCTACACCTTC. This encodes CASSLEGKHGYTF.

This clonotype was observed a handful of times. The chain is built from TRBV6-2 or TRBV6-3 and TRBJ2-5, with unresolved D. Germline CDR1 is MNHEY and CDR2 is SVGEGT. This CDR3 is 14 amino acids long. Trimming took 0 bases from V and 5 from J, leaving 10 bases between them. CDR3 sequence (DNA): TGTGCCAGCAGTTACTCGTCCTATTGGGAGACCCAGTACTTC. It translates to CASSYSSYWETQYF.

This clonotype was recorded at least ten times. The chain links TRBV6-5 to TRBJ1-1; D is uncertain. Germline V gene lookup returns CDR1 MNHEY and CDR2 SVGAGI. Trimming stripped 0 bases from V and 4 bases from J, with 12 bases between. The CDR3 contains 15 residues. This CDR3 is CASSYSLWVATEAFF. CDR3 DNA sequence: TGTGCCAGCAGTTACTCCCTCTGGGTGGCCACTGAAGCTTTCTTT.

This chain joins TRBV6-1 and TRBJ1-6, with a possible D match to TRBD1 (5 bases). The length of the CDR3 is 14 residues. V gave up 6 bases and J gave up 5 bases, with 11 bases separating them. The germline V gene encodes CDR1 MNHNS and CDR2 SASEGT. The CDR3 loop is CASSSQADNSPLHF. The DNA for the CDR3 is TGTGCCAGCAGCTCACAGGCAGATAATTCACCCCTCCACTTT.

This clonotype occurred many times. This chain connects TRBV12-3 or TRBV12-4 to TRBJ1-2; D is uncertain. This CDR3 is 13 amino acids long. Trimming pared 6 bases from V and 4 bases from J, leaving 12 bases between. The CDR3 region has the DNA TGTGCCAGCAGCTTGAAATTGAGCTATGGCTACACCTTC. As protein: CASSLKLSYGYTF.